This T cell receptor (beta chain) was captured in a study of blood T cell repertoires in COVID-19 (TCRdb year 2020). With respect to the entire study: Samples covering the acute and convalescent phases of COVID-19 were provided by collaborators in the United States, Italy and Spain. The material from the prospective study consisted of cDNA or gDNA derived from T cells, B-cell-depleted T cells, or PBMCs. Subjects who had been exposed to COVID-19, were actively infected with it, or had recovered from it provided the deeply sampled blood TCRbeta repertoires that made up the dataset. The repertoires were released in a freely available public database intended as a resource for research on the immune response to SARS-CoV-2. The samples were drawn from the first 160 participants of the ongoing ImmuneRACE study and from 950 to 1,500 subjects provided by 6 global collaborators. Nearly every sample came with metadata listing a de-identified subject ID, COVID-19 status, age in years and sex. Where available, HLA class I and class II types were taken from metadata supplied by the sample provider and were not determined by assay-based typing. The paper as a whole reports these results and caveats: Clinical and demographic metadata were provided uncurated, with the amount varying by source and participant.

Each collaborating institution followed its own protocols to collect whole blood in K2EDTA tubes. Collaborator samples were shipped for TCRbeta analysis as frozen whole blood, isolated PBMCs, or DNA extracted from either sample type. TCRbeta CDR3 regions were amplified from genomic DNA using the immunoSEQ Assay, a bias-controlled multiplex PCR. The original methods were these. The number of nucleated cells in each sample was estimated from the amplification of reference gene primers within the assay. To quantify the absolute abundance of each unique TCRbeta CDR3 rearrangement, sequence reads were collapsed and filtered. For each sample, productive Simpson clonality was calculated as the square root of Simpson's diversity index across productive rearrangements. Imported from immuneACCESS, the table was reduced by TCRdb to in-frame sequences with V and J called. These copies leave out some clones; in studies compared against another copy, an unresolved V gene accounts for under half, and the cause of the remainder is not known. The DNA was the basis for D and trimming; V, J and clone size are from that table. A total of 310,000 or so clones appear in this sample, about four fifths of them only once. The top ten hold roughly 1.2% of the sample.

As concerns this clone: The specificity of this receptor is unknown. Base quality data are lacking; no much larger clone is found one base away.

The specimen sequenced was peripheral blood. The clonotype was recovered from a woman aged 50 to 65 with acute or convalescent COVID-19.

The nucleotides read TGTGCCAGCTCACTCCAAGGACCCTTGAGCGGGAATTCACCCCTCCACTTT. Translation gives CASSLQGPLSGNSPLHF. The V and J segments used are TRBV18 and TRBJ1-6, with the D gene not clear enough to name. The CDR3 measures 17 amino acids from cysteine to phenylalanine. Only the CDR3 portion is preserved as DNA: 51 bases, with reading frame beginning at the first base. V drops 4 bases and J drops 7 bases, leaving 20 bases in between. Looking up the germline V gene yields CDR1 KGHSH and CDR2 LQKENI. Full variable domain (CDR3 extended with the reference TRBV18 and TRBJ1-6 proteins): NAGVMQNPRHLVRRRGQEARLRCSPMKGHSHVYWYRQLPEEGLKFMVYLQKENIIDESGMPKERFSAEFPKEGPSILRIQQVVRGDSAAYFCASSLQGPLSGNSPLHFGNGTRLTVT.